What follows are 17 T cell receptor beta chains derived from one specimen sequenced in a study of cytomegalovirus exposure and HLA in healthy donors. Amplification used 60 Vbeta primers and 13 Jbeta primers. Here immunoSEQ multiplex PCR was the method, and the copy in TCRdb shows in-frame clones only, minus some. The sample has 90,000 to 110,000 clones; 76% are singletons. Sequencing input: PBMCs. The receptors shown here come from a man in his forties in good health and CMV-seropositive.

The chain uses TRBV21-1 and TRBJ1-1. TRBV21-1 counts as a pseudogene. The length of the CDR3 is 11 residues. The CDR3 loop is CASSDGGEAFF. The CDR3 DNA follows: TGTGCCAGCAGCGACGGGGGGGAAGCTTTCTTT.

In its sample, this clone was seen a few times. The chain combines TRBV19 with TRBJ2-7; a possible D gene is TRBD2 (6 bases). The CDR3 is 15 residues long. Germline values: CDR1 LNHDA, CDR2 SQIVND (reference sequence). V lost 1 base to trimming and J lost 2 bases, with 12 bases between them. The CDR3 sequence is CASSIGGTETYEQYF. CDR3 sequence (DNA): TGTGCCAGTAGTATAGGTGGGACTGAAACCTACGAGCAGTACTTC.

The genes are TRBV9 and TRBJ2-3; TRBD2 matches 11 bases. V dropped 3 bases and J dropped 4; count of bases not matched to a gene: 16. The germline CDR1 and CDR2 sequences are SGDLS and YYNGEE. This CDR3 is 19 amino acids long. In nucleotides, the CDR3 is TGTGCCAGCAGCGACCGACCTCTATTAGCGGGGGGGCGTCCAGATACGCAGTATTTT. Its protein product is CASSDRPLLAGGRPDTQYF.

CDR3 sequence (DNA): TGCGCCAGCAGCCAAGTACAGTACAATGAGCAGTTCTTC. Protein sequence: CASSQVQYNEQFF. The rearrangement links TRBV4-1 to TRBJ2-1; D is unresolved. The CDR3 sequence is 13 residues long. Germline CDR1 and CDR2: MGHRA and YSYEKL. The V end lost 1 base, the J end lost 4 bases, and 5 bases lay between the germline ends.

The chain carries TRBV2 and TRBJ2-2, with 7 bases that match TRBD1. V was pared by 4 bases and J by 6 bases, with 5 bases of the junction left unmatched. This CDR3 comprises 14 residues. Germline V lookup: CDR1 SNHLY, CDR2 FYNNEI. CDR3 sequence (DNA): TGTGCCAGCAGTGTTTTAGGGGGCTCCGGGGAGCTGTTTTTT. This encodes CASSVLGGSGELFF.

The rearrangement uses TRBV12-5 and TRBJ2-2, with D tentatively TRBD2 (6 bases). Trimming removed 1 base at V and 0 bases at J, with 12 bases between. Germline CDR1 reads LGHNT; CDR2 reads FRNRAP. The CDR3 runs 17 residues. CDR3 sequence: CASGLGTGTANTGELFF. The CDR3 DNA reads as TGTGCTAGTGGTTTGGGAACCGGGACTGCGAACACCGGGGAGCTGTTTTTT.

The chain uses TRBV21-1 and TRBJ2-3; TRBD2 is the table's D call and was not checked against the DNA. TRBV21-1 is shown as a pseudogene. The CDR3 totals 16 residues. CDR3 in amino acids: CASSKREATSTDTQYF. CDR3 DNA sequence: TGTGCCAGCAGCAAGAGGGAGGCAACTAGCACAGATACGCAGTATTTT.

The CDR3 nucleotides are TGCAGCGTCCAGGGGGGCTGGGGCTACACCTTC. It codes for CSVQGGWGYTF. The V call is TRBV29-1, the J call TRBJ1-2, with TRBD1 identical over 7 bases. This CDR3 has 11 amino acids. Unmatched junction bases numbered 6, after V lost 6 bases and J lost 8 bases. From germline, CDR1 is SQVTM and CDR2 ANQGSEA.

J is TRBJ2-7 and V is TRBV7-2; D is perhaps TRBD2 (6 bases). This CDR3 contains 14 residues. Trimming took off 1 base at V and 5 bases at J, with 12 bases between the two ends. Germline CDR1 and CDR2: SGHTA and FQGNSA. The CDR3 here is CASSLGFGEDEQYF. The CDR3 DNA sequence: TGTGCCAGCAGCTTAGGGTTTGGGGAGGACGAGCAGTACTTC.

The chain combines TRBV20-1 with TRBJ2-3; D unclear. Germline lookup yields CDR1 DFQATT and CDR2 SNEGSKA (reference sequence). V lost 6 bases and J lost 2, with 6 bases in between. The CDR3 extends over 11 amino acids. The CDR3 protein is CSAQLTDTQYF. DNA of the CDR3: TGCAGTGCACAGCTCACAGATACGCAGTATTTT.

The chain couples TRBV6-5 to TRBJ1-1, with 9 bases that match TRBD1. Germline assignment: CDR1 MNHEY and CDR2 SVGAGI. Trimming removed 6 bases from V and 6 bases from J; junction bases left unmatched: 8. CDR3 size: 14 residues. The CDR3 spells CASSPRQGVAEAFF. CDR3 bases: TGTGCCAGCAGCCCCAGACAGGGGGTGGCTGAAGCTTTCTTT.

This clone was observed at least ten times. The chain combines TRBV4-1 with TRBJ2-7, with D possibly matching TRBD2 (7 bases). Trimming shortened V by 1 base and J by 1 base, and 17 bases separated the two germline ends. The CDR3 is 17 amino acids. Per the germline V gene, CDR1 is MGHRA and CDR2 is YSYEKL. Here the CDR3 reads CASSQGGGGLGSYEQYF. The CDR3 DNA follows: TGCGCCAGCAGCCAAGGCGGGGGCGGACTGGGTTCCTACGAGCAGTACTTC.

This chain connects TRBV6-5 to TRBJ2-7; weak D call: TRBD2 (6 bases). The ends were cut back, 6 bases at V and 3 bases at J, with 12 bases in the middle. Per germline, CDR1 MNHEY and CDR2 SVGAGI. CDR3 length: 13 residues. CDR3 region: CASSNEAGYEQYF. CDR3 coding DNA: TGTGCCAGCAGCAACGAAGCGGGCTACGAGCAGTACTTC.

The J gene is TRBJ2-1, the V gene TRBV7-9; D gene unclear. This CDR3 is built from 16 residues. Germline loops: CDR1 SEHNR, CDR2 FQNEAQ (reference sequence). V was clipped by 4 bases and J by 0 bases, with 13 bases between them. The CDR3 here is CASSSPIASSYNEQFF. DNA of the CDR3: TGTGCCAGCAGCTCACCCATCGCGAGCTCCTACAATGAGCAGTTCTTC.

The V and J genes are TRBV30 and TRBJ1-2; the match to TRBD1 covers 7 bases. The germline V gene encodes CDR1 GTSNPN and CDR2 SVGIG (reference sequence). V was pared by 3 bases and J by 5 bases, with 12 bases of the junction left unmatched. The CDR3 covers 15 residues. The CDR3 region is CAWSRTGEAIYGYTF. DNA for the CDR3: TGTGCCTGGAGCAGGACAGGAGAAGCTATTTATGGCTACACCTTC.

V is TRBV7-6 and J is TRBJ2-7; perhaps TRBD1 as D (6 bases). This CDR3 has 14 amino acids. The V end lost 4 bases, the J end lost 5 bases, and 15 bases lay between the germline ends. Germline lookup yields CDR1 SGHVS and CDR2 FNYEAQ. The CDR3 loop is CASSSRQGTNEQYF. CDR3 coding DNA: TGTGCCAGCAGCTCCCGTCAGGGGACGAACGAGCAGTACTTC.

This chain connects TRBV4-3 to TRBJ2-7; 9 nucleotides align to TRBD2. Per germline, CDR1 LGHNA and CDR2 YSLEER. The CDR3 spans 15 residues. The V and J ends lost 5 bases and 2 bases, in that order; junction bases with no gene match: 7. CDR3 DNA sequence: TGCGCCAGCAGCGCGACTAGCGGAAACACCTACGAGCAGTACTTC. The encoded protein is CASSATSGNTYEQYF.